This is a list of T cell receptor beta chains from one sample in a study of cytomegalovirus exposure and HLA in healthy donors. The table came from immunoSEQ multiplex PCR; TCRdb's copy has only in-frame clones and leaves some out. The top ten clones hold 9.5% to 13% of a sample with around 200,000 clones, under 85% of them seen once. Sequenced material: PBMCs. The receptors stem from a woman in her forties or fifties in good health and CMV-seropositive. CDR3s include the opening cysteine and the closing phenylalanine or tryptophan. Fields, in order: CDR3 DNA, CDR3 protein, D gene, clone size, V gene, J gene. A D gene is named only where the DNA matches it firmly. Rows give clone size only sometimes, using once, few, many, or a class for an expanded clone.

TGTGCCAGCAGCCCCTCCGGGTCAGGGTCTGGAAACACCATATATTTT	CASSPSGSGSGNTIYF	-	-	TRBV7-6	TRBJ1-3
TGCGCCAGCAGCTTGGCCACGGGAAATTTTGCTGAAGCTTTCTTT	CASSLATGNFAEAFF	-	-	TRBV5-1	TRBJ1-1
TGTGCCAGCAGCTTAGCGACAGTAGGCTACGAGCAGTACTTC	CASSLATVGYEQYF	-	-	TRBV7-9	TRBJ2-7
TGCGCCAGCAGCTTGGACAGGGGCCTTGGAAACACCATATATTTT	CASSLDRGLGNTIYF	TRBD1	few	TRBV5-1	TRBJ1-3
TGTGCCAGCAGCCAAGGGGGAACTAGTACCCAAGAGACCCAGTACTTC	CASSQGGTSTQETQYF	-	-	TRBV4-2	TRBJ2-5
TGTGCCAGCAGTTTTTTTAGGACTAGCGGGGTAATGAATACGCAGTATTTT	CASSFFRTSGVMNTQYF	TRBD2	-	TRBV27	TRBJ2-3
TGTGCCAGCAGACCACTCCGGGGGGGTAATGAAAAACTGTTTTTT	CASRPLRGGNEKLFF	-	-	TRBV6-5	TRBJ1-4
TGCGCCAGCAGCGGACTACCTATAGATACGCAGTATTTT	CASSGLPIDTQYF	-	-	TRBV5-1	TRBJ2-3
TGTGCCAGCAGCCGCCGAAGGGGTCAGCCCCAGCATTTT	CASSRRRGQPQHF	-	-	TRBV6-5	TRBJ1-5
TGTGCCAGCAGCCAGGGGACCCACACCGGGGAGCTGTTTTTT	CASSQGTHTGELFF	-	-	TRBV6-4	TRBJ2-2
TGTGCCAGCAGCCACTATTACTATGGCTACACCTTC	CASSHYYYGYTF	-	-	TRBV7-2	TRBJ1-2
TGTGCCAGCAGCAGACGAGAGCGGGGGGGCCGCGGAGATACGCAGTATTTT	CASSRRERGGRGDTQYF	TRBD2	-	TRBV11-2	TRBJ2-3
TGCAGCGTTGACGCGAGCGGGAACTATGGCTACACCTTC	CSVDASGNYGYTF	-	-	TRBV29-1	TRBJ1-2
TGCGCCAGCAGCTTGGCGCACCTACAAGAGACCCAGTACTTC	CASSLAHLQETQYF	-	-	TRBV5-1	TRBJ2-5
TGTGCCAGCACCCGAGGACTCCAGCCCCAGCATTTT	CASTRGLQPQHF	-	few	TRBV6-1	TRBJ1-5
TGCGCCAGCAGCACCTGGGGACAGACTAATGAAAAACTGTTTTTT	CASSTWGQTNEKLFF	TRBD1	-	TRBV4-1	TRBJ1-4
TGTGCCAGCAGCTTGTCGAGACAGGGGTCCGACGAGCAGTACTTC	CASSLSRQGSDEQYF	TRBD1	-	TRBV5-4	TRBJ2-7
TGTGCCAGCAGCTTCGGAGTAGGATACTATAATTCACCCCTCCACTTT	CASSFGVGYYNSPLHF	-	-	TRBV7-9	TRBJ1-6
TGTGCCAGCAGCAGACGGCCTAGCGGGGGGGAGCATGAGCAGTTCTTC	CASSRRPSGGEHEQFF	TRBD2	-	TRBV7-3	TRBJ2-1
TGTGCCAGCAGTGACAATGGCAGATCTGGGGCCAACGTCCTGACTTTC	CASSDNGRSGANVLTF	-	many	TRBV6-4	TRBJ2-6
TGTGCCAGCAGCTTTAGGGGCAGGTCGAACACCGGGGAGCTGTTTTTT	CASSFRGRSNTGELFF	-	-	TRBV7-6	TRBJ2-2
TGCGCCAGCAGCTTGGATGGGACAGGGTTTTACGAGCAGTACTTC	CASSLDGTGFYEQYF	TRBD1	-	TRBV5-1	TRBJ2-7
TGTGCCAGCAGCTTAGGCAGTGCGGGGGCGGGGAATGAGCAGTTCTTC	CASSLGSAGAGNEQFF	-	once	TRBV7-2	TRBJ2-1
TGTGCCAGCAGCTTTTGGGGGCCGCCATACGAGCAGTACTTC	CASSFWGPPYEQYF	-	once	TRBV5-5	TRBJ2-7
TGTGCCAGCTCTCCTCTCGGGCAGGGGTACGAGCAGTACTTC	CASSPLGQGYEQYF	-	few	TRBV18	TRBJ2-7
TGTGCCAGCAGTGAACAGGGCCCCAACTCTGGAAACACCATATATTTT	CASSEQGPNSGNTIYF	-	few	TRBV7-3	TRBJ1-3
TGTGCCAGCAGTTCCCCCGATAGCGGCTTAGATACGCAGTATTTT	CASSSPDSGLDTQYF	-	-	TRBV27	TRBJ2-3
TGCGCCAGCAGTTCTACTAGCGGGGGGGCTCTCGATGAGCAGTTCTTC	CASSSTSGGALDEQFF	TRBD2	-	TRBV5-1	TRBJ2-1
TGTGCCAGCCGGACTAGCGGCACCGGGGAGCTGTTTTTT	CASRTSGTGELFF	TRBD2	-	TRBV7-8	TRBJ2-2
TGTGCCAGCAGCGTAGGGGCAGGGGTTCAAACGTGGGACTACGAGCAGTACTTC	CASSVGAGVQTWDYEQYF	-	-	TRBV9	TRBJ2-7
TGTGCCAGCAGCACCAGGGCCTCTGGAAACACCATATATTTT	CASSTRASGNTIYF	-	-	TRBV7-6	TRBJ1-3
TGTGCCAGCAGTCAAAGGACAGGGCAAGAGACCCAGTACTTC	CASSQRTGQETQYF	TRBD1	-	TRBV28	TRBJ2-5
TGTGCCAGCAGCCAAGTGGGACAGGGTAACGAGCAGTACTTC	CASSQVGQGNEQYF	TRBD1	-	TRBV4-2	TRBJ2-7
TGTGCCAGCGCGGGGAGTGCTAATGAAAAACTGTTTTTT	CASAGSANEKLFF	-	-	TRBV2	TRBJ1-4
TGTGCCAGCAGTGATGGGACAACCTCCTACGAGCAGTACTTC	CASSDGTTSYEQYF	-	-	TRBV25-1	TRBJ2-7
TGTGCCAGCAGCTTAGTGCAGGGTAGGAACGAGCAGTACTTC	CASSLVQGRNEQYF	-	-	TRBV7-9	TRBJ2-7
TGTGCCAGCAGATCCCGACAGGGTAACTATGGCTACACCTTC	CASRSRQGNYGYTF	TRBD1	-	TRBV28	TRBJ1-2
TGTGCCAGCACCTGTCGCGGCGGGCTTAAAGAGACCCAGTACTTC	CASTCRGGLKETQYF	-	-	TRBV21-1	TRBJ2-5
TGTGCCAGCAGCGGACAGGGTTGGAATTCACCCCTCCACTTT	CASSGQGWNSPLHF	TRBD1	-	TRBV5-6	TRBJ1-6
TGTGCCACCAAGACAGGGGGGCAGCCCCAGCATTTT	CATKTGGQPQHF	TRBD1	-	TRBV6-1	TRBJ1-5
TGTGCCAGCAGTCGGATCACCGGGACAGGGAACTCACCCCTCCACTTT	CASSRITGTGNSPLHF	TRBD1	-	TRBV28	TRBJ1-6
TGTGCCACCAGAAAGGGACAGAACCAAGAGACCCAGTACTTC	CATRKGQNQETQYF	TRBD1	-	TRBV15	TRBJ2-5
TGTGCCAGCAGTGAAGCTTCAGGGGGGCATGGCTACACCTTC	CASSEASGGHGYTF	TRBD1	-	TRBV6-4	TRBJ1-2
TGTGCCAGCAGCGCCGGGGGGCAGGTGGTCACTGAAGCTTTCTTT	CASSAGGQVVTEAFF	-	-	TRBV5-5	TRBJ1-1
TGTGCCAGCAGATACTCCGGAGATACGCAGTATTTT	CASRYSGDTQYF	-	-	TRBV2	TRBJ2-3
TGTGCCAGCAGTTACTCCGGGGGGCGTAGCTCACCCCTCCACTTT	CASSYSGGRSSPLHF	-	-	TRBV6-5	TRBJ1-6
TGTGCCAGCCGAGTTACCCCCCGGGGTGAAGCTTTCTTT	CASRVTPRGEAFF	-	-	TRBV28	TRBJ1-1
TGTGCCAGCAGCTTAGGGACTAGCGGGGGGGCCGCCGGGGAGCTGTTTTTT	CASSLGTSGGAAGELFF	TRBD2	few	TRBV11-2	TRBJ2-2
TGTGCCAGCAGTTATGCGGGGGTTAACTATGGCTACACCTTC	CASSYAGVNYGYTF	-	-	TRBV6-5	TRBJ1-2
TGTGCCAGCAGTCCACAGGGGACCACTGGAAACACCATATATTTT	CASSPQGTTGNTIYF	TRBD1	few	TRBV6-5	TRBJ1-3
TGTGCCAGCAGCCGGCCAAGGGGCGGGGGCCGCTCCTACGAGCAGTACTTC	CASSRPRGGGRSYEQYF	-	-	TRBV7-2	TRBJ2-7
TGTGCCAGCAGCGCGGGACAGGGGGCCGCTTACGAGCAGTACTTC	CASSAGQGAAYEQYF	TRBD1	-	TRBV5-8	TRBJ2-7
TGTGCCAGCTCACTTGGTAGCGGGGCGAACACTGAAGCTTTCTTT	CASSLGSGANTEAFF	-	-	TRBV18	TRBJ1-1
TGTGCCAGCAGCTTGGGGGGGCACGATTACTTC	CASSLGGHDYF	-	few	TRBV7-9	TRBJ2-5
TGTGCCAGTAGTCATGGCTGGAGCGCTTTCTTT	CASSHGWSAFF	-	-	TRBV19	TRBJ1-1
TGTGCCCACGGCAGGGGCCAGGGGGGCTATGGCTACACCTTC	CAHGRGQGGYGYTF	TRBD1	-	TRBV30	TRBJ1-2
TGTGCCAGCAGCTTAGGGACAGCGAACACCGGGGAGCTGTTTTTT	CASSLGTANTGELFF	-	once	TRBV7-2	TRBJ2-2
TGTGCCAGCAGTGGGGGGGGCGTGGAGACCCAGTACTTC	CASSGGGVETQYF	-	-	TRBV6-1	TRBJ2-5
TGCGCCAGCAGCTCCTCGGCAGGGCTTGGAAACACCATATATTTT	CASSSSAGLGNTIYF	-	-	TRBV5-1	TRBJ1-3
TGTGCCAGCTTAAGTCGTGGAGACTATGGCTACACCTTC	CASLSRGDYGYTF	-	-	TRBV6-5	TRBJ1-2